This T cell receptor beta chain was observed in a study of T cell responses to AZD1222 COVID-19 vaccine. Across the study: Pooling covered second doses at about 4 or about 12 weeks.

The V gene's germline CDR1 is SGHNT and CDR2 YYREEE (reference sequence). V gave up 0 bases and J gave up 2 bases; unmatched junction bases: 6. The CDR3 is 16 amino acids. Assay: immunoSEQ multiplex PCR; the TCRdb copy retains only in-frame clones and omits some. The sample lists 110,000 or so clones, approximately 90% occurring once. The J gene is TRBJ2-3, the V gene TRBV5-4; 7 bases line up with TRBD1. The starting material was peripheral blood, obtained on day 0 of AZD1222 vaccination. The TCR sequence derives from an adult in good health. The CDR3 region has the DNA TGTGCCAGCAGCTTGGGACAGGGAAGGGCCACAGATACGCAGTATTTT. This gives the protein CASSLGQGRATDTQYF. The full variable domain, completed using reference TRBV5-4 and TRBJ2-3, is ETGVTQSPTHLIKTRGQQVTLRCSSQSGHNTVSWYQQALGQGPQFIFQYYREEENGRGNFPPRFSGLQFPNYSSELNVNALELDDSALYLCASSLGQGRATDTQYFGPGTRLTVL.